The clone carrying this TCR beta chain has a handful of counts. Its matching antigen is unknown. The CDR3 length is 13 residues. The germline V gene has CDR1 SGHVS and CDR2 FNYEAQ. Trimming stripped 3 bases from V and 3 bases from J, with 6 bases between. This entry comes from a study of T-cell reconstitution after alpha-beta-depleted transplantation in children. Study results and limitations: After transplant, high TCRbeta diversity at day 60 in some patients arose from surviving recipient T cells and thymic progenitors. A year post-transplant, T-cell counts and diversity derived mostly from newly produced T cells. As was reported, about two months after transplant, alpha-beta T cells came from several hundred expanded graft clones.

Unique molecular identifiers were used in preparing the TCRbeta library. TCRdb passed the PCR reads through MiXCR, listing each CDR3 protein once. The sample records under 150,000 distinct CDR3 sequences, about 9.6% being singletons. This chain joins TRBV7-6 and TRBJ2-1; D call uncertain. The TCR sequence derives from a girl under three years old who had a stem cell transplant for combined immunodeficiency, so the T cells may come from the graft donor. The input for sequencing was PBMCs, mostly from graft donor cells, taken 180 days after TCRalphabeta/CD19-depleted stem cell transplant. The CDR3 reads CASSFGVYNEQFF. Written as DNA, the CDR3 is TGTGCCAGCAGCTTTGGGGTCTACAATGAGCAGTTCTTC.